One and the same sample provided the 14 T cell receptor beta chains below, sequenced in a study of cytomegalovirus exposure and HLA in healthy donors. Researchers ran the PCR with 60 Vbeta and 13 Jbeta primers. Some clones are missing from TCRdb's copy, which holds only in-frame ones; the method was immunoSEQ multiplex PCR. The top ten clones hold approximately 2% of a sample with roughly 260,000 clones, just under 85% of them seen once. Sequencing was performed on PBMCs. The receptors shown here come from a woman aged 40 to 50 in good health and CMV-seropositive.

This chain links TRBV4-1 with TRBJ2-3; no clear D gene. This CDR3 spans 16 amino acids. The germline V gene encodes CDR1 MGHRA and CDR2 YSYEKL. Trimming took 0 bases from V and 4 from J, leaving 14 bases between them. CDR3 DNA sequence: TGCGCCAGCAGCCAAGATTTGGGCAGTGTCGCAGATACGCAGTATTTT. Its protein is CASSQDLGSVADTQYF.

The chain uses TRBV7-9 and TRBJ2-6; 7 positions agree with TRBD1. The CDR3 loop spans 19 amino acids. Germline V gene sequence: CDR1 SEHNR, CDR2 FQNEAQ (reference sequence). V shed 4 bases, J shed 2 bases, and the junction held 14 bases outside the gene matches. The CDR3 region has the DNA TGTGCCAGCAGCTCCCCTCGTCGTGGGGACAGAACTGGGGCCAACGTCCTGACTTTC. It encodes CASSSPRRGDRTGANVLTF.

The chain employs TRBV5-4 and TRBJ2-7; 8 positions agree with TRBD1. V was clipped by 4 bases and J by 4 bases; unmatched bases: 7. Germline values: CDR1 SGHNT, CDR2 YYREEE (reference sequence). The CDR3 spans 14 residues. In nucleotides, the CDR3 is TGTGCCAGCAGCGAGCAGGGGGCGCGGTACGAGCAGTACTTC. Its protein product is CASSEQGARYEQYF.

The CDR3 DNA reads as TGTGCCAGCAAATACAGACCAGACTCCTACGAGCAGTACTTC. This translates into CASKYRPDSYEQYF. The V gene is TRBV6-1, the J gene TRBJ2-7; D remains unclear. Germline values: CDR1 MNHNS, CDR2 SASEGT. CDR3 length: 14 amino acids. Between the trimmed V and J ends, which lost 7 bases and 0 bases, there was a span of 13 bases.

The gene calls are TRBV4-2 and TRBJ2-2, with 12 bases fitting TRBD2. The germline CDR1 and CDR2 sequences are LGHNA and YNFKEQ. V was pared by 2 bases and J by 0 bases, with 7 bases of the junction left unmatched. The CDR3 is 19 residues long. The CDR3 bases are TGTGCCAGCAGCCAACGACATACTAGCGGGAGGTCGAACACCGGGGAGCTGTTTTTT. Its protein is CASSQRHTSGRSNTGELFF.

This chain joins TRBV6-1 and TRBJ2-1; D call uncertain. The CDR3 has 15 amino acids. CDR1 and CDR2 (germline): MNHNS, SASEGT. Trimming stripped 1 base from V and 4 bases from J, with 11 bases between. CDR3 in DNA: TGTGCCAGCAGTGAAGGGCTAGAGCCATACAATGAGCAGTTCTTC. This gives the protein CASSEGLEPYNEQFF.

The chain joins TRBV2 to TRBJ2-1; D is unclear. CDR1 and CDR2 from the germline V gene are SNHLY and FYNNEI. The CDR3 extends over 12 amino acids. Trimming shortened V by 3 bases and J by 9 bases, and 9 bases separated the two germline ends. CDR3 amino acids: CASSEYVGEQFF. In DNA form, the CDR3 reads TGTGCCAGCAGTGAGTACGTCGGTGAGCAGTTCTTC.

The chain uses TRBV4-3 and TRBJ2-1; weak D call: TRBD2 (7 bases). This CDR3 contains 16 residues. With 2 bases removed from V and 4 bases from J, the gap between germline ends came to 15 bases. From germline, CDR1 is LGHNA and CDR2 YSLEER. In DNA, the CDR3 is TGCGCCAGCAGCCAATCCTATGGGAGGGGGTACAATGAGCAGTTCTTC. It codes for CASSQSYGRGYNEQFF.

The chain uses TRBV27 and TRBJ2-7, with 13 bases identical to TRBD2. The CDR3 runs to 16 residues. Germline V lookup: CDR1 MNHEY, CDR2 SMNVEV (reference sequence). V dropped 5 bases and J dropped 13; count of bases not matched to a gene: 17. CDR3 sequence: CASSVRPGLAGEPRYF. CDR3 in DNA: TGTGCCAGCAGTGTTCGACCCGGACTAGCGGGAGAACCCCGTTACTTC.

Concerning this clone itself: Other DNA sequences in this sample translate to the same CDR3. The chain couples TRBV6-5 to TRBJ1-1, with 8 nucleotides matching TRBD1. The CDR3 totals 12 residues. J lost 11 bases, V lost 5 bases, and 7 bases had no gene match. The V gene's germline CDR1 is MNHEY and CDR2 SVGAGI. The CDR3 region is CASSTNRGRAFF. For the CDR3, the DNA is TGTGCCAGCAGTACCAACAGGGGGAGGGCTTTCTTT.

The gene calls are TRBV7-8 and TRBJ2-1; 14 bases agree with TRBD2. Germline V lookup: CDR1 SGHVS, CDR2 FQNEAQ. The ends lost 11 bases at V and 7 bases at J; junction bases unmatched: 7. The CDR3 contains 14 residues. CDR3 nucleotide sequence: TGTGCCGGGACTAGCGGGAGTATTTTAAATGAGCAGTTCTTC. Amino acid sequence: CAGTSGSILNEQFF.

The chain links TRBV11-2 to TRBJ2-7; D unresolved. The CDR3 totals 15 residues. V lost 1 base and J 6 bases, leaving 16 bases between the germline ends. CDR1 is SGHAT and CDR2 is FQNNGV in the germline V gene. CDR3 in amino acids: CASSLALNLPIEQYF. CDR3 nucleotide sequence: TGTGCCAGCAGCTTAGCTTTAAACCTCCCTATCGAGCAGTACTTC.

This chain uses TRBV5-1 with TRBJ1-6, with TRBD1 identical over 7 bases. The CDR3 loop spans 16 amino acids. The germline gives CDR1 SGHRS, CDR2 YFSETQ. Losses at the gene ends were 4 bases for V and 7 bases for J; bases not matched to a gene: 11. The CDR3 nucleotides read TGCGCCAGCAGCCCCGCGACGGGACAGTCGAATTCACCCCTCCACTTT. It specifies CASSPATGQSNSPLHF.

The J gene is TRBJ2-7, the V gene TRBV7-2; possible D gene TRBD2, 5 bases. The CDR3 sequence is 11 residues long. The V end lost 5 bases, the J end lost 3 bases, and 5 bases lay between the germline ends. The germline V gene encodes CDR1 SGHTA and CDR2 FQGNSA. This chain's CDR3 is CASSDYYEQYF. The CDR3 region has the DNA TGTGCCAGCAGCGACTACTACGAGCAGTACTTC.